This paragraph covers one T cell receptor (beta chain) sequence. The antigen this receptor binds is unknown. No much larger clone exists at a distance of one base, and base qualities are not known. These data come from a study of CD4+ T cells in melanoma (dated by TCRdb to between 2021 and 2022). About the full investigation: Neoantigen-specific CD4+ T cells in human melanoma were investigated in the study.

The donors were people with melanoma. What the work shows at the level of the full study, not this receptor alone: The report described a correlation between neoantigen-specific CD4+ T cells and the function of CD8+ T cells, macrophages and B cells. Neoantigen-specific CD4+ T cells in melanoma were reported to show diverse differentiation states.

The germline V end is reduced by 5 bases and the J end by 0 bases; junction bases left unmatched: 3. Reading from cysteine to phenylalanine, the CDR3 counts 14 amino acids. The entry retains the CDR3 DNA only, 42 bases that are in frame from base 1. CDR1 and CDR2 were assigned from the germline V gene as SNHLY and FYNNEI. Preparation of the library involved the immunoSEQ multiplex PCR assay. In its TCRdb copy, this immuneACCESS table keeps in-frame sequences only and misses some clones. Where compared with another copy, unresolved V genes explain less than half of these, and the others have no known cause. The sample table holds around 55,000 clones, of which about 72% were seen once. Roughly 4.9% of the sample comes from the top ten.

The origin of this receptor is a human donor with melanoma. Sequenced input: tumor tissue. The chain was built from TRBV2 and TRBJ1-2, and TRBD1 matches 7 of the central bases. This receptor has the CDR3 CASSWGQSNYGYTF. The sequenced DNA is TGTGCCAGCAGTTGGGGACAGTCTAACTATGGCTACACCTTC.